Sequencing of this TCR beta chain was carried out in a study of radiotherapy plus CTLA-4 blockade in lung cancer (dated by TCRdb to the late 2010s). Describing the broader study: Objective responses were observed in 15% to 20% of enrolled patients, and disease control was achieved in 30% to 40%.

Inclusive of the bounding cysteine and phenylalanine, the CDR3 is 13 residues long. CDR3 DNA is the only sequence kept; it has 39 bases, read in frame from the first base. The junction shows trimming of 6 bases on V and 7 bases on J, and the gene matches do not reach 6 bases of it. CDR1 and CDR2 are drawn from the germline V gene: SGHAT, FQNNGV. About this clone itself: The clone's antigen remains unknown. Per-base qualities were not stored, and no clone one base away is much larger.

The study evaluated CTLA-4 blockade (ipilimumab) given together with focal radiation therapy in patients who had chemo-refractory metastatic non-small-cell lung cancer. The library relied on the immunoSEQ multiplex PCR assay. TCRdb mirrors the immuneACCESS table, restricted to in-frame sequences. Some clones are absent from its copies; in checked studies, under half trace to an unresolved V gene, and the reason for the others is unknown. For this sample the table gives some 66,000 clones, of which about 85% were detected only once. The ten largest clones take up 3.5% to 5% of the sample. Here is what the overall study found, with its caveats: TCR clones derived from tumors expanded in peripheral blood after treatment with radiotherapy and ipilimumab. The strongest predictors of response were reported to be early dynamic shifts in blood T cell clones along with a rise in serum interferon-beta following radiation.

Recombination linked TRBV11-2 to TRBJ1-5, with 7 middle bases fitting TRBD1. The origin of this receptor is a human donor with non-small cell lung cancer who had a partial response to radiotherapy plus ipilimumab. The specimen comprised peripheral blood, sampled from a patient treated with radiotherapy plus ipilimumab. The CDR3 reads CASSSQGSQPQHF. The DNA sequence reads TGTGCCAGCAGTTCACAGGGGAGCCAGCCCCAGCATTTT.